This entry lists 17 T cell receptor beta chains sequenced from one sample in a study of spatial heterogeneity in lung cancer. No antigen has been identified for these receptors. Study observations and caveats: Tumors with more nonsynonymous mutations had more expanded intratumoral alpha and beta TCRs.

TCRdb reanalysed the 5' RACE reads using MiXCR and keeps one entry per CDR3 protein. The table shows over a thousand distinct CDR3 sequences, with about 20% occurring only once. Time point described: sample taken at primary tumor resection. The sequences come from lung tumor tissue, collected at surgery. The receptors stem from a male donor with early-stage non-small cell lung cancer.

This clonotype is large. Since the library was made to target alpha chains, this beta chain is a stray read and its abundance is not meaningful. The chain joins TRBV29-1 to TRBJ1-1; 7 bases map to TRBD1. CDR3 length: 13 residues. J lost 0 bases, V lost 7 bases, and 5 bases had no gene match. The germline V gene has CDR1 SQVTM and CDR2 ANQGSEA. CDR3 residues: CSARDSMNTEAFF. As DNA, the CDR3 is TGCAGCGCCAGGGACAGCATGAACACTGAAGCTTTCTTT.

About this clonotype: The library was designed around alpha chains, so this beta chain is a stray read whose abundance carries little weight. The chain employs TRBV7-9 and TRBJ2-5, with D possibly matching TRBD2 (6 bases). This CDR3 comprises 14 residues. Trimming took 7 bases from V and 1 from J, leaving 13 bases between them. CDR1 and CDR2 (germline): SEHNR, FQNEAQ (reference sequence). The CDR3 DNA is TGTGCCAGCATCCCGGGGGTACTCCAAGAGACCCAGTACTTC. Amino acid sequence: CASIPGVLQETQYF.

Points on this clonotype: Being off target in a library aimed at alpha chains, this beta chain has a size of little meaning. CDR3 amino acids: CASSPSLSGTQYF. The CDR3 DNA reads as TGTGCCAGCAGTCCTTCGTTAAGTGGGACGCAGTATTTT. The V gene is TRBV27, the J gene TRBJ2-3; D is uncertain. The germline V and J ends were trimmed by 5 bases and 9 bases, with 15 bases remaining between them. The CDR3 runs to 13 residues. CDR1 MNHEY and CDR2 SMNVEV come from the germline V gene (reference sequence).

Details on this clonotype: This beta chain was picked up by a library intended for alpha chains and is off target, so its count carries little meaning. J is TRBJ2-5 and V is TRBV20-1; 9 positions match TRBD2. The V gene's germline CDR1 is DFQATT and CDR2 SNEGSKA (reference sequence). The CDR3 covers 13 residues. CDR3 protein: CSTGLAQQETQYF. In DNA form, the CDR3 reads TGCAGCACCGGACTAGCGCAACAAGAGACCCAGTACTTC.

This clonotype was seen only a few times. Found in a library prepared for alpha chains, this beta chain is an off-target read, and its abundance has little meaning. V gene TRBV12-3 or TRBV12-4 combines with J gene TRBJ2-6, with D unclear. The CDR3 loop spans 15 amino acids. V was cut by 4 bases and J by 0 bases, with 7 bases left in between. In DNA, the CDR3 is TGTGCCAGCAGTTGGTGGGGCTCTGGGGCCAACGTCCTGACTTTC. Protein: CASSWWGSGANVLTF.

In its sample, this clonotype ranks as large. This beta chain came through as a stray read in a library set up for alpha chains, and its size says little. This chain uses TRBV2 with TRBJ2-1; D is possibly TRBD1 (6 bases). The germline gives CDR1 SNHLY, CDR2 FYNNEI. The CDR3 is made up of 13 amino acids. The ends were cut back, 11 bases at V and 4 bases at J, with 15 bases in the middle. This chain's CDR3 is CAVIGQIYNEQFF. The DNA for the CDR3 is TGTGCCGTAATAGGACAGATTTACAATGAGCAGTTCTTC. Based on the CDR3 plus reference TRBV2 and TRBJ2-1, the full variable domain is EPEVTQTPSHQVTQMGQEVILRCVPISNHLYFYWYRQILGQKVEFLVSFYNNEISEKSEIFDDQFSVERPDGSNFTLKIRSTKLEDSAMYFCAVIGQIYNEQFFGPGTRLTVL.

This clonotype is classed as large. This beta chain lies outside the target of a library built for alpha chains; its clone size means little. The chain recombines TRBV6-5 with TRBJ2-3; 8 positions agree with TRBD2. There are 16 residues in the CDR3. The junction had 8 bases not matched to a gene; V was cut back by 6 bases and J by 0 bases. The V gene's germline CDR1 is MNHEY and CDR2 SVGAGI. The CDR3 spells CASRDRGGPSTDTQYF. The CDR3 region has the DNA TGTGCCAGCAGAGACCGGGGGGGGCCTAGCACAGATACGCAGTATTTT.

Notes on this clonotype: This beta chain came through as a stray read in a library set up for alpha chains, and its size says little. Here the CDR3 reads CSVMGVGTNIQYF. For the CDR3, the DNA is TGCAGCGTTATGGGGGTCGGCACCAACATTCAGTACTTC. The chain carries TRBV29-1 and TRBJ2-4; either TRBD1 or TRBD2 may fit D (5 bases each). The CDR3 contains 13 residues. Per germline, CDR1 SQVTM and CDR2 ANQGSEA. The ends were cut back, 5 bases at V and 7 bases at J, with 15 bases in the middle.

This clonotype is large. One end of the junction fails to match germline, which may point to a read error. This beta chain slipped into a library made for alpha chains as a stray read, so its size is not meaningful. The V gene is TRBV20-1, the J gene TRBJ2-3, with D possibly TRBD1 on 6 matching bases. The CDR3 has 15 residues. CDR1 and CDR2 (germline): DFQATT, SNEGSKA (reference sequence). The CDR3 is CSARGDTRGRDTQYF. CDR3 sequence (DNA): TGCAGTGCGAGAGGGGACACCCGAGGAAGGGATACGCAGTATTTT.

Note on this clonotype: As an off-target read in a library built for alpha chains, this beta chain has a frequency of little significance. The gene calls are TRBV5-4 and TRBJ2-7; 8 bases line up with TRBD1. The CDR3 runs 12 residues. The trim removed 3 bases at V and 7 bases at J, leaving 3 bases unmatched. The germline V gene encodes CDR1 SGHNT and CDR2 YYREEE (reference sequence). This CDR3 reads CASSSGGGEQYF. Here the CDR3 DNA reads TGTGCCAGCAGCTCAGGGGGCGGAGAGCAGTACTTC.

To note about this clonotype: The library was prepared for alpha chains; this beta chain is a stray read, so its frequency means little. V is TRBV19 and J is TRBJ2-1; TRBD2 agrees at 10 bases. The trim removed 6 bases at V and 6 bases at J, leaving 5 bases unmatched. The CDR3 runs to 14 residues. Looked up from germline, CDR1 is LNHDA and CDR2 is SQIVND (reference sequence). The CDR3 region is CASRGLAGVNEQFF. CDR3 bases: TGTGCCAGTAGGGGGCTAGCGGGAGTCAATGAGCAGTTCTTC.

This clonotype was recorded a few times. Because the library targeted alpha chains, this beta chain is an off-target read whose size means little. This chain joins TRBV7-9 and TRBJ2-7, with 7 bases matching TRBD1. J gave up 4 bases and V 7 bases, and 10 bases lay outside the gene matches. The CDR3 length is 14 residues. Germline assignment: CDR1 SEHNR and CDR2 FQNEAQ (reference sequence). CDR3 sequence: CASIRDRARYEQYF. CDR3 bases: TGTGCCAGCATCAGAGACAGGGCGCGTTACGAGCAGTACTTC.

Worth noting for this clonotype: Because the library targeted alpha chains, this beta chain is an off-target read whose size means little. The DNA of the CDR3 is TGTGCCAGCAGTTATGGGGGGCTCGAGCAGTACTTC. This gives the protein CASSYGGLEQYF. The chain links TRBV7-6 to TRBJ2-7; possibly TRBD1 or TRBD2 for D (6 bases each). This CDR3 has 12 residues. Trimming took off 6 bases at V and 6 bases at J, with 12 bases between the two ends. From germline, CDR1 is SGHVS and CDR2 FNYEAQ.

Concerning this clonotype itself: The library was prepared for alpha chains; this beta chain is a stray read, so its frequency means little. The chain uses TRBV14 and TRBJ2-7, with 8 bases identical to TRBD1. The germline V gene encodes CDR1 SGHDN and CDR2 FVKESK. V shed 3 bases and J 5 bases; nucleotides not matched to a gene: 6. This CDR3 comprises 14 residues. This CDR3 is CASSHWTGPHEQYF. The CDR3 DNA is TGTGCCAGCAGCCATTGGACAGGGCCGCACGAGCAGTACTTC.

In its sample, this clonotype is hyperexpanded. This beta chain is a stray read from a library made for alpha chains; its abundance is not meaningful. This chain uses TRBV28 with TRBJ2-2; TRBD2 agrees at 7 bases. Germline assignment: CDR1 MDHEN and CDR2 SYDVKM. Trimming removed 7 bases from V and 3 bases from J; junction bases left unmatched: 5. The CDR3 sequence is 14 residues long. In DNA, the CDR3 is TGTGCCAGCACGCGGGAGACAGACACCGGGGAGCTGTTTTTT. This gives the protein CASTRETDTGELFF.

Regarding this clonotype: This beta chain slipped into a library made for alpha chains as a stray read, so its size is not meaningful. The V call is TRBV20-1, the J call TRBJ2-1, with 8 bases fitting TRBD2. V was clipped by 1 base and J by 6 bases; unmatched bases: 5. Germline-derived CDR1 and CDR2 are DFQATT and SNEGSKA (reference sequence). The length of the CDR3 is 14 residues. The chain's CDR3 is CSARGTGGRNEQFF. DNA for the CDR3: TGCAGTGCTAGAGGAACGGGAGGGCGCAATGAGCAGTTCTTC.

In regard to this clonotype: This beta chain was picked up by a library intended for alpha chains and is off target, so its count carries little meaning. The CDR3 reads CASSRGVPYEQYF. CDR3 DNA sequence: TGTGCCAGCAGTAGGGGGGTGCCCTACGAGCAGTACTTC. The J gene is TRBJ2-7, the V gene TRBV28; D tentatively fits TRBD1 or TRBD2 (6 bases each). Germline V lookup: CDR1 MDHEN, CDR2 SYDVKM. V was pared by 5 bases and J by 2 bases, with 10 bases between. This CDR3 has 13 residues.